This T cell receptor beta chain derives from a study of blood T cells in healthy people across ages. Points on this clonotype: Its antigen is unknown.

PBMCs, at least 7 million per sample, were isolated. Total RNA amounts of at least 5 micrograms were extracted per sample. Primers used in a second PCR of about 7 to 12 cycles were a sample-barcoded 5' primer and a J-beta primer mix. TCRdb ran MiXCR on the 5' RACE reads and lists one entry per CDR3 protein. The sample yields about 1,800,000 distinct CDR3 sequences, approximately 28% seen once. The junction had 13 bases not matched to a gene; V was cut back by 6 bases and J by 6 bases. The V gene's germline CDR1 is SQVTM and CDR2 ANQGSEA. The CDR3 extends over 14 amino acids. Study findings and constraints: Long-lived donors exceeded aged donors in naive CD4+ cells and diversity. Researchers deemed the diversity estimates from one million T cells underestimates.

The chain joins TRBV29-1 to TRBJ2-7, with TRBD1 matching 8 bases. The sequence came from a woman aged 30 to 39 in good health. Sequencing input: blood. CDR3 protein: CSVGPPGTGSEQYF. The CDR3 DNA follows: TGCAGCGTCGGACCGCCCGGGACAGGTAGCGAGCAGTACTTC.